This T cell receptor beta chain was retrieved from a study of beta chain features in type 1 diabetes. The study reverse transcribed the entire isolated RNA, so it sequenced expressed TCRB transcripts. Some clones are missing from TCRdb's copy, which holds only in-frame ones; the method was immunoSEQ multiplex PCR. This sample has 900,000 or so clones; about a sixth occur once, and the top ten carry around 0.02%. Without exception, sorted populations had purity beyond 98%. In this sample, this clone turned up a few times. The CDR3 is 12 amino acids. Per germline, CDR1 SNHLY and CDR2 FYNNEI. V was trimmed by 4 bases and J by 5 bases, leaving 8 bases between them.

The sequence came from a young woman in good health. V gene TRBV2 combines with J gene TRBJ2-5; D remains ambiguous. The sequencing input was naive CD4+ T cells from blood. CDR3 DNA sequence: TGTGCCAGCAGTGGGCAGATGGAGACCCAGTACTTC. Translated, it gives CASSGQMETQYF.